Listed below are T cell receptor beta chains from one sample, sequenced in a study of blood T cell repertoires in COVID-19. Produced via immunoSEQ multiplex PCR; TCRdb's table is partial and in-frame only. The table has approximately 400,000 clones, about nine tenths seen once; the top ten hold around 0.94%. Sequencing was performed on PBMCs or T cells enriched from blood (not recorded which). The receptor source for this set is a middle-aged woman who had been exposed to COVID-19. CDR3s include the opening cysteine and the closing phenylalanine or tryptophan. Each record gives: D gene, V gene, J gene, clone size, CDR3 protein, CDR3 DNA. D genes are given only for firm matches. Clone size is shown for a subset of rows, as once, few, many or a class of expanded clone.

NA,TRBV5-1,TRBJ2-7,NA,CASSWVVEGEQYF,TGCGCCAGCAGCTGGGTGGTGGAGGGGGAGCAGTACTTC
TRBD2,TRBV11-3,TRBJ2-5,NA,CASSLEVASGSQETQYF,TGTGCCAGCAGCTTAGAGGTGGCTAGCGGTTCCCAAGAGACCCAGTACTTC
TRBD1,TRBV5-1,TRBJ1-1,NA,CASSFGQGNTEAFF,TGCGCCAGCAGCTTTGGACAGGGAAATACTGAAGCTTTCTTT
NA,TRBV24-1,TRBJ1-5,NA,CATSEHRYYQPQHF,TGTGCCACCAGTGAGCACAGGTACTATCAGCCCCAGCATTTT
NA,TRBV30,TRBJ2-2,NA,CAWSVRFPGELFF,TGTGCCTGGAGTGTCCGGTTTCCCGGGGAGCTGTTTTTT
NA,TRBV11-1,TRBJ1-1,NA,CASSSTGGAFF,TGTGCCAGCAGCTCGACGGGTGGGGCTTTCTTT
TRBD1,TRBV19,TRBJ1-1,NA,CASSSRDRNTEAFF,TGTGCCAGTAGTAGCCGGGACAGGAACACTGAAGCTTTCTTT
NA,TRBV30,TRBJ2-3,NA,CAWTETVSDTQYF,TGTGCCTGGACGGAGACGGTTTCAGATACGCAGTATTTT
TRBD1,TRBV5-1,TRBJ1-3,NA,CASSLEGTVSGNTIYF,TGCGCCAGCAGCTTGGAAGGGACAGTCTCTGGAAACACCATATATTTT
TRBD2,TRBV6-4,TRBJ2-2,once,CASSASGTRGTGELFF,TGTGCCAGCAGCGCCTCCGGGACTAGGGGCACCGGGGAGCTGTTTTTT
NA,TRBV6-1,TRBJ2-3,NA,CASSEASGRTQYF,TGTGCCAGCAGTGAAGCGAGCGGGCGAACGCAGTATTTT
NA,TRBV5-1,TRBJ1-3,NA,CASRTRGDSGNTIYF,TGCGCCAGCAGGACGCGGGGGGACTCTGGAAACACCATATATTTT
TRBD1,TRBV9,TRBJ2-7,NA,CASSAGTGGAYEQYF,TGTGCCAGCAGCGCCGGGACAGGGGGTGCCTACGAGCAGTACTTC
TRBD1,TRBV18,TRBJ1-3,once,CASSPSEGGSSGNTIYF,TGTGCCAGCTCACCTTCGGAAGGGGGCTCCTCTGGAAACACCATATATTTT
NA,TRBV3-1/TRBV3-2,TRBJ1-6,NA,CASSPPGVGNSPLHF,TGTGCCAGCAGCCCCCCCGGGGTGGGGAATTCACCCCTCCACTTT
NA,TRBV18,TRBJ2-3,NA,CASSPPSQTDTQYF,TGTGCCAGCTCACCACCGTCCCAGACAGATACGCAGTATTTT
TRBD2,TRBV7-2,TRBJ2-2,NA,CASSGLIAGDTGELFF,TGTGCCAGCAGCGGACTAATAGCGGGAGACACCGGGGAGCTGTTTTTT
TRBD1,TRBV6-1,TRBJ1-5,NA,CASSASGQGGNQPQHF,TGTGCCAGCAGTGCCTCCGGACAGGGTGGCAATCAGCCCCAGCATTTT
NA,TRBV7-9,TRBJ1-2,NA,CASSLVGARGYTF,TGTGCCAGCAGCTTAGTTGGGGCCCGTGGCTACACCTTC
TRBD2,TRBV3-1/TRBV3-2,TRBJ2-1,NA,CASRPGLAGAEQFF,TGTGCCAGCAGACCCGGACTAGCGGGAGCTGAGCAGTTCTTC
NA,TRBV12-3/TRBV12-4,TRBJ2-7,NA,CASSLAFSYEQYF,TGTGCCAGCAGTTTAGCCTTCTCCTACGAGCAGTACTTC
TRBD1,TRBV6-2/TRBV6-3,TRBJ1-1,NA,CASSYQGGNTEAFF,TGTGCCAGCAGTTATCAGGGGGGGAACACTGAAGCTTTCTTT
TRBD1,TRBV18,TRBJ2-7,few,CASSPGTGRLEQYF,TGTGCCAGCTCACCCGGGACAGGGCGGTTGGAGCAGTACTTC
TRBD2,TRBV19,TRBJ2-7,NA,CASSIFGEGYEQYF,TGTGCCAGTAGTATATTCGGGGAGGGCTACGAGCAGTACTTC
TRBD2,TRBV7-8,TRBJ2-2,once,CASSLVAGGNTGELFF,TGTGCCAGCAGCTTAGTAGCGGGGGGAAACACCGGGGAGCTGTTTTTT
NA,TRBV6-5,TRBJ1-6,NA,CASSYSGVLNSPLHF,TGTGCCAGCAGTTACTCAGGGGTCCTTAATTCACCCCTCCACTTT
NA,TRBV12-5,TRBJ2-7,NA,CASGSRQARYPEQYF,TGTGCTAGTGGTTCAAGACAGGCCCGTTACCCCGAGCAGTACTTC
NA,TRBV30,TRBJ1-5,NA,CAWSLGVQGLSNQPQHF,TGTGCCTGGAGTCTTGGGGTGCAGGGTTTGAGCAATCAGCCCCAGCATTTT
NA,TRBV5-1,TRBJ2-7,once,CASSPRTGSYEQYF,TGCGCCAGCAGCCCACGGACTGGCTCCTACGAGCAGTACTTC
NA,TRBV6-5,TRBJ2-7,NA,CASSYAGAPYEQYF,TGTGCCAGCAGTTATGCGGGGGCCCCCTACGAGCAGTACTTC
TRBD1,TRBV27,TRBJ2-1,NA,CATKGTGVAEQFF,TGTGCCACCAAGGGGACAGGGGTAGCTGAGCAGTTCTTC
NA,TRBV21-1,TRBJ2-7,NA,CASSKALGRNYEQYF,TGTGCCAGCAGCAAAGCGCTAGGTCGAAACTACGAGCAGTACTTC